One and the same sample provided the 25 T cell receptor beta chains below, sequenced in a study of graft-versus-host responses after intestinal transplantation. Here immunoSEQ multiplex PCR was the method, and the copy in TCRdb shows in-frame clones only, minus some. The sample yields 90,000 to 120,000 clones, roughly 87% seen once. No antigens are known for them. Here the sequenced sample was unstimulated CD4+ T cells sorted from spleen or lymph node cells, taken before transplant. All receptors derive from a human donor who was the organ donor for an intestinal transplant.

CDR3 loop: CAVRQGTNTEAFF. The DNA for the CDR3 is TGTGCCGTTCGACAGGGGACCAACACTGAAGCTTTCTTT. The chain carries TRBV6-5 and TRBJ1-1, with 8 nucleotides matching TRBD1. Losses at the gene ends were 11 bases for V and 2 bases for J; bases not matched to a gene: 7. CDR3 length: 13 amino acids. Germline V gene data show CDR1 as MNHEY and CDR2 as SVGAGI.

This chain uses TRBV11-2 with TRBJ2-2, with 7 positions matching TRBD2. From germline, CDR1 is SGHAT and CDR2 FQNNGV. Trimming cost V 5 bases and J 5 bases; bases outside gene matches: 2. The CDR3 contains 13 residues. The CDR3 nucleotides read TGTGCCAGCAGCGGGGAGGGGACCGGGGAGCTGTTTTTT. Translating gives CASSGEGTGELFF.

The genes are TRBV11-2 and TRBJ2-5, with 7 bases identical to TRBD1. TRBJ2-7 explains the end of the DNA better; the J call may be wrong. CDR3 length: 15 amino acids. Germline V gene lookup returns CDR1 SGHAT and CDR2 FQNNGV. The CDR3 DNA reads TGTGCCAGCAGCGCATCCGGGACAGTTTCCTACGAGCAGTACTTC. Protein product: CASSASGTVSYEQYF.

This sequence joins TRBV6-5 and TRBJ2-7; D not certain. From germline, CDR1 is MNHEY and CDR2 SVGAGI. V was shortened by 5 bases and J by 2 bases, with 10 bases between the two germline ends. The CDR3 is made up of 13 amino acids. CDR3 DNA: TGTGCCAGCAGTGTACACGAGACCTACGAGCAGTACTTC. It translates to CASSVHETYEQYF.

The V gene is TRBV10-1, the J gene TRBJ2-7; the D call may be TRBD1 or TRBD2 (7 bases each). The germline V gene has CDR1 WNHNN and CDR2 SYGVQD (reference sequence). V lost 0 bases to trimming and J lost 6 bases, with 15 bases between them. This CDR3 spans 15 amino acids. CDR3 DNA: TGCGCCAGCAGTGAGTCACCAGGGGGGGGTGGCGAGCAGTACTTC. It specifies CASSESPGGGGEQYF.

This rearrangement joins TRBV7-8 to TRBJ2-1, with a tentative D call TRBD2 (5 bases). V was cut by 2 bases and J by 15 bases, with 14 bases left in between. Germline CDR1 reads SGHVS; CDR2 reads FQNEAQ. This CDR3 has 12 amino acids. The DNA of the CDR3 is TGTGCCAGCAGCTTAAGCGGTCGATCGATGTTCTTC. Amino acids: CASSLSGRSMFF.

CDR3 amino acids: CASSRYWGNSYEQYF. The CDR3 region has the DNA TGTGCCAGCAGCCGTTATTGGGGGAACTCCTACGAGCAGTACTTC. The gene calls are TRBV7-9 and TRBJ2-7; perhaps D is TRBD1 or TRBD2 (5 bases each). V was pared by 5 bases and J by 0 bases, with 14 bases between. Per the germline V gene, CDR1 is SEHNR and CDR2 is FQNEAQ (reference sequence). The CDR3 is 15 amino acids.

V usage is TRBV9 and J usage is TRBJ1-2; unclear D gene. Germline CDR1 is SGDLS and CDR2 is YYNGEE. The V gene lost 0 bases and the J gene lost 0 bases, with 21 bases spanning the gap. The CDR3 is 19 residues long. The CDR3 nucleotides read TGTGCCAGCAGCGTAGATCGTGGCGGGAGGACCGGCTCTAACTATGGCTACACCTTC. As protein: CASSVDRGGRTGSNYGYTF.

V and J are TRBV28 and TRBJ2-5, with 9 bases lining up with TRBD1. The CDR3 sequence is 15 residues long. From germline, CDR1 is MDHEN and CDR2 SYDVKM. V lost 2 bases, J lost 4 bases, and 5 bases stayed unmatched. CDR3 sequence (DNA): TGTGCCAGCAGTTTAGCCGGGACAGGGTCAGAGACCCAGTACTTC. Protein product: CASSLAGTGSETQYF.

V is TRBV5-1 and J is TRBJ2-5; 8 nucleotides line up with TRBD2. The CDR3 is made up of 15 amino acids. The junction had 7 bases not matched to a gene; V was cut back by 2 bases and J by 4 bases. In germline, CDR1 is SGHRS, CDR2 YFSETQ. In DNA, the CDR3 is TGCGCCAGCAGCTTAGGACTAGCACTCGGAGAGACCCAGTACTTC. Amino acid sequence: CASSLGLALGETQYF.

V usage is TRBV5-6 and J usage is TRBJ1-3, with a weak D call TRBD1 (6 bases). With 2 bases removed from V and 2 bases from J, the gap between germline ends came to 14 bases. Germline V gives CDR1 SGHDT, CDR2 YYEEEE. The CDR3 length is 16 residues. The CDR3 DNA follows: TGTGCCAGCAGCTTAAACAGGGAGCGGCCTGGAAACACCATATATTTT. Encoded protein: CASSLNRERPGNTIYF.

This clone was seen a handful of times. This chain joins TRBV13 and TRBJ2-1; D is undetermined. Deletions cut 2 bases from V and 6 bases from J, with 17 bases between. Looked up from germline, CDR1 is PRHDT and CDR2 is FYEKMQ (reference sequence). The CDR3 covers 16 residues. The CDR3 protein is CASSLSESNTPNEQFF. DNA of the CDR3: TGTGCCAGCAGCTTATCCGAGAGCAACACCCCCAATGAGCAGTTCTTC.

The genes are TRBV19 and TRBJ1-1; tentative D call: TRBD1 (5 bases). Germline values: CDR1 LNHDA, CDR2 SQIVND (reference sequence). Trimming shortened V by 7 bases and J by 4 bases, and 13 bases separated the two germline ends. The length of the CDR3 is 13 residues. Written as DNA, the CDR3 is TGTGCCAGTACTCCAGGGAGGGGCACTGAAGCTTTCTTT. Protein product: CASTPGRGTEAFF. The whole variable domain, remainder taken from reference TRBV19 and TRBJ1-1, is DGGITQSPKYLFRKEGQNVTLSCEQNLNHDAMYWYRQDPGQGLRLIYYSQIVNDFQKGDIAEGYSVSREKKESFPLTVTSAQKNPTAFYLCASTPGRGTEAFFGQGTRLTVV.

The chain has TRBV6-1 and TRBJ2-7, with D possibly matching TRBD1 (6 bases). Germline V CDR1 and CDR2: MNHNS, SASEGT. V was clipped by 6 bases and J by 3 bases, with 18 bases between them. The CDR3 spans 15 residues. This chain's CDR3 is CASRADVGAYYEQYF. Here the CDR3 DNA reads TGTGCCAGCAGGGCTGATGTGGGGGCTTACTACGAGCAGTACTTC.

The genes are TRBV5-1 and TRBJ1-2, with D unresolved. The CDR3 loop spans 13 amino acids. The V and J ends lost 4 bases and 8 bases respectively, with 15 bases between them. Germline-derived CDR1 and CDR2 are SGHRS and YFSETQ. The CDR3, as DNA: TGCGCCAGCAGCCCCTCGGTGGCTGACGGCTACACCTTC. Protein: CASSPSVADGYTF.

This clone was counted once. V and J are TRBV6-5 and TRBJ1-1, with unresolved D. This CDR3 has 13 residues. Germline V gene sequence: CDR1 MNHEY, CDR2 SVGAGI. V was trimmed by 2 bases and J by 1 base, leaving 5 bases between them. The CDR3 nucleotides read TGTGCCAGCAGTTACCGATGGAACACTGAAGCTTTCTTT. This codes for CASSYRWNTEAFF.

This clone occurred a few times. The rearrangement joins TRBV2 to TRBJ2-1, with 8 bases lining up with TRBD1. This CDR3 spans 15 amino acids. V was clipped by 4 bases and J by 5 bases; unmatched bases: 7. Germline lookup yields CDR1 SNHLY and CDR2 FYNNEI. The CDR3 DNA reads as TGTGCCAGCAGTGGGGCAGGGGGCGCGGACAATGAGCAGTTCTTC. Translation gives CASSGAGGADNEQFF.

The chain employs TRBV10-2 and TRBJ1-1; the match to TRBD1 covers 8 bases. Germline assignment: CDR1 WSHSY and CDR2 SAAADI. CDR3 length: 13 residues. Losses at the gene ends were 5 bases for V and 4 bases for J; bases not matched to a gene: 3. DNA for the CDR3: TGCGCCAGCAGTTACAGGGGGGGCACTGAAGCTTTCTTT. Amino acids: CASSYRGGTEAFF.

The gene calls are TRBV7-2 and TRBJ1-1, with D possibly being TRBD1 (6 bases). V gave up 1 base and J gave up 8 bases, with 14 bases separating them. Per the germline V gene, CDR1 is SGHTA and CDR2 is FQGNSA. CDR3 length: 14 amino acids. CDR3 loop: CASSLGTRGAEAFF. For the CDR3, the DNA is TGTGCCAGCAGCTTAGGGACCAGGGGCGCGGAAGCTTTCTTT.

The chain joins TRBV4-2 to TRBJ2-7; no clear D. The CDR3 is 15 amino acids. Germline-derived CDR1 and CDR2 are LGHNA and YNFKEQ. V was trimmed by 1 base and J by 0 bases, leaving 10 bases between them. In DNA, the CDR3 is TGTGCCAGCAGCCAAGCCCACGGATTCTCCTACGAGCAGTACTTC. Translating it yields CASSQAHGFSYEQYF.

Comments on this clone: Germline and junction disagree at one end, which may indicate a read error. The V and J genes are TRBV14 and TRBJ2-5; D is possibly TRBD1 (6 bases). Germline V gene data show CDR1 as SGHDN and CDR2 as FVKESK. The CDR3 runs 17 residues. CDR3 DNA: TGTGCCAGCAGCCCCGATGGGCCCAGGGGCCGCCAACAGACCCAGTACTTC. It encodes CASSPDGPRGRQQTQYF.

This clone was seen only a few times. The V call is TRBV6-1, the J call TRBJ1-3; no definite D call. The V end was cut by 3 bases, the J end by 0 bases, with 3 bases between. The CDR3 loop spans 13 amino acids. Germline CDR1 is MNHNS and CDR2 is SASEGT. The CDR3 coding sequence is TGTGCCAGCAGTGACAACTCTGGAAACACCATATATTTT. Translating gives CASSDNSGNTIYF.

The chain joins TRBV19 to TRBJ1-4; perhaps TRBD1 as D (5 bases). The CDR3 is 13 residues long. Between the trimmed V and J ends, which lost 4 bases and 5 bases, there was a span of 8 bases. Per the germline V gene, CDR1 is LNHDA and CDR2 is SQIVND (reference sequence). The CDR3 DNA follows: TGTGCCAGTAGTAGCAGGGTAAATGAAAAACTGTTTTTT. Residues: CASSSRVNEKLFF.

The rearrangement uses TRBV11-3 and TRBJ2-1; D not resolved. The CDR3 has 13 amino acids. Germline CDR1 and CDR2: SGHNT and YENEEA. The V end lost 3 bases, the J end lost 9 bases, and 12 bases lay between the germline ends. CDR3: CASSFNSYGEQFF. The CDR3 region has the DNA TGTGCCAGCAGCTTCAACTCGTACGGTGAGCAGTTCTTC. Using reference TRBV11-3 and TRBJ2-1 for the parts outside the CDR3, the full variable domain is EAGVVQSPRYKIIEKKQPVAFWCNPISGHNTLYWYLQNLGQGPELLIRYENEEAVDDSQLPKDRFSAERLKGVDSTLKIQPAELGDSAVYLCASSFNSYGEQFFGPGTRLTVL.

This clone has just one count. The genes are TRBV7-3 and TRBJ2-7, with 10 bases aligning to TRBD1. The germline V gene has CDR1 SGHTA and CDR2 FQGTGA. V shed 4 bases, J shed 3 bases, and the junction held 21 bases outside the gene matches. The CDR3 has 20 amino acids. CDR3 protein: CASSSPHPGTGARIDYEQYF. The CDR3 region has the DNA TGTGCCAGCAGCTCCCCCCACCCCGGGACAGGGGCGCGGATTGACTACGAGCAGTACTTC. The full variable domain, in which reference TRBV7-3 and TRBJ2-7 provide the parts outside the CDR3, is GAGVSQTPSNKVTEKGKYVELRCDPISGHTALYWYRQSLGQGPEFLIYFQGTGAADDSGLPNDRFFAVRPEGSVSTLKIQRTERGDSAVYLCASSSPHPGTGARIDYEQYFGPGTRLTVT.